Only a few counts were recorded for the clone carrying this TCR beta chain. The antigen remains unidentified. The source material, RNA transcripts, was used to amplify TCR beta CDR3 regions. With the HTBI primer set, the TCR CDR3 went through a first round of RT-PCR. Using its own MiXCR run on the multiplex PCR reads, TCRdb lists one record per CDR3 protein. Altogether over 350,000 distinct CDR3 sequences are present, roughly 14% being singletons, with the ten largest covering less than 15%. These data are taken from a study of T cells in Graves' hyperthyroidism and ophthalmopathy. General study results and limits: Most thyroid clonotypes expanded above 0.001 appeared in blood too. Ophthalmopathy could be told apart from stable hyperthyroidism with a 13 V-J model.

Ophthalmopathy in the patients scored at least 3 on Clinical Activity Score and at least 4 on NOSPECS grade, lasting under 3 months. PBMCs stemmed from around 9.3 ml fresh peripheral blood. The receptor comes from a man younger than 35 with Graves' ophthalmopathy. The source material was blood.

The CDR3 is CSARDPVGGEKNIQYF. CDR3 in DNA: TGCAGTGCTAGAGATCCGGTCGGGGGGGAAAAAAACATTCAGTACTTC. This chain connects TRBV20-1 to TRBJ2-4, with 8 positions matching TRBD2. The J segment lost 4 bases and the V segment lost 0 bases, leaving 8 bases of the junction unmatched. The CDR3 spans 16 residues. Germline CDR1 DFQATT, CDR2 SNEGSKA (reference sequence).